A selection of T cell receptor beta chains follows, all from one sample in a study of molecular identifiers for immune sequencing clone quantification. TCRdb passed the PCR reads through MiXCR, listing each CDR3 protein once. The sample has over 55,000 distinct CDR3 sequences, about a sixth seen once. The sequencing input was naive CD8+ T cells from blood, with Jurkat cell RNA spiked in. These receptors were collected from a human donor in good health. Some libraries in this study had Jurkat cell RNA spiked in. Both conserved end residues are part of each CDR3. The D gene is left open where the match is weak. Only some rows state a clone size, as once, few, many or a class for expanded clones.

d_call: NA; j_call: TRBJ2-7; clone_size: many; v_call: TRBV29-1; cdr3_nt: TGCAGCGTTGAAGGAGACGGAAGCTCCTACGAGCAGTACTTC; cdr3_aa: CSVEGDGSSYEQYF
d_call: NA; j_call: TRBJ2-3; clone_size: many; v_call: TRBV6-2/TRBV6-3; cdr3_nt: TGTGCCAGCAGTTCGATATCGGATACGCAGTATTTT; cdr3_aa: CASSSISDTQYF
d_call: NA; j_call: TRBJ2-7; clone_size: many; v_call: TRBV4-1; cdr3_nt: TGCGCCAGCAGCCAAGATCGGGTCAGCTCCTACGAGCAGTACTTC; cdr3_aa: CASSQDRVSSYEQYF
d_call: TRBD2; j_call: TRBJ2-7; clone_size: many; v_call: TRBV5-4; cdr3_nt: TGTGCCAGCAGCTTGGACGTTTTAGCGGGATATACCTACGAGCAGTACTTC; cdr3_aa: CASSLDVLAGYTYEQYF
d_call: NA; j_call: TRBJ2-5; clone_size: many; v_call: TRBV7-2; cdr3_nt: TGTGCCAGCAGCTCGGACCTCGTGACCCAGTACTTC; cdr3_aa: CASSSDLVTQYF
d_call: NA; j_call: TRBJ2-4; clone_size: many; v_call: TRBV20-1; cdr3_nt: TGCAGTGCTAGAGATCGGGGAGTAGCCAAAAACATTCAGTACTTC; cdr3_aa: CSARDRGVAKNIQYF
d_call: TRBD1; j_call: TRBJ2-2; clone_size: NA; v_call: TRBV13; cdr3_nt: TGTGCCAGCAGCGCCCACGACAGGGTAAATACCGGGGAGCTGTTTTTT; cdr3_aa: CASSAHDRVNTGELFF
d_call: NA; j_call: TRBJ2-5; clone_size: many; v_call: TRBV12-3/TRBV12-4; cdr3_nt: TGTGCCAGCAGTTTGGGCGGCGGGGAGACCCAGTACTTC; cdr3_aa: CASSLGGGETQYF
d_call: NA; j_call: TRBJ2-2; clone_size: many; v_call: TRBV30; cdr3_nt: TGTGCCTGGTTCCCGGACTACCAAACCGGGGAGCTGTTTTTT; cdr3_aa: CAWFPDYQTGELFF
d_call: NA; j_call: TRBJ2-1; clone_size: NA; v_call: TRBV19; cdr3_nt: TGTGCCAGTACCCAAAGGGCTCCGAGCTCCTACAATGAGCAGTTCTTC; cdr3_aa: CASTQRAPSSYNEQFF
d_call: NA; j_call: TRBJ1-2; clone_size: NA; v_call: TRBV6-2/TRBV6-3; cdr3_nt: TGTGCCAGCAGTTGGGCGGTGGCTAACTATGGCTACACCTTC; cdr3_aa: CASSWAVANYGYTF
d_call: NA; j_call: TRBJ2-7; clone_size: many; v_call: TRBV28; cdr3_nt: TGTGCCAGCAGTTCGGTGGGCTTTGCCACTTACGAGCAGTACTTC; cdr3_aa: CASSSVGFATYEQYF
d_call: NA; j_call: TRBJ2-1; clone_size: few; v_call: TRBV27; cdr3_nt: TGTGCCAGCAGTTCCTCATTCCCAGGGAGCTCCTACAATGAGCAGTTCTTC; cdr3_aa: CASSSSFPGSSYNEQFF
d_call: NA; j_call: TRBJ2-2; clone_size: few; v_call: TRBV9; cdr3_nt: TGTGCCAGCAGCGAGTGGGACGAAAACACCGGGGAGCTGTTTTTT; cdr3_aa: CASSEWDENTGELFF
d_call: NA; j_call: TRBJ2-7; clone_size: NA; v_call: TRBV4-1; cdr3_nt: TGCGCCAGCAGCCAAGAGACCAACTTCTACGAGCAGTACTTC; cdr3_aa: CASSQETNFYEQYF
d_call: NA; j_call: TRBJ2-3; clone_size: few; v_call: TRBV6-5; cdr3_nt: TGTGCCAGCAGTTCACCCCGGGACTCCCCCCCAGATACGCAGTATTTT; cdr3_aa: CASSSPRDSPPDTQYF
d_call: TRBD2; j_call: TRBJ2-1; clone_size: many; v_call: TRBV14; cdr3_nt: TGTGCCAGCAGACTGACTAGCGGGACCCACAATGAGCAGTTCTTC; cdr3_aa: CASRLTSGTHNEQFF
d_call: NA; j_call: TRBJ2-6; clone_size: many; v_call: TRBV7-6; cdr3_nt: TGTGCCAGCAGCGCAGTGGCCGGGAGACGATATTTGGCCAACGTCCTGACTTTC; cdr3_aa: CASSAVAGRRYLANVLTF
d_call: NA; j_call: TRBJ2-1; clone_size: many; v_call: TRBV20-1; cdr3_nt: TGCAGTGCTAGCGGGGATTCTTCGACCTTCTACAATGAGCAGTTCTTC; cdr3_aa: CSASGDSSTFYNEQFF
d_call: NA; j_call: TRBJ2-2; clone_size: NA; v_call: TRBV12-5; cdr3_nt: TGTGCTAGTGGTTTGGCGGGCCCCGGGGAGCTGTTTTTT; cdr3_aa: CASGLAGPGELFF
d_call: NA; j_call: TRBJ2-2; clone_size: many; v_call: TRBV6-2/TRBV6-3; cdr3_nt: TGTGCCAGCAGTTACTCGAGCAGGGCAGACCGAAGCTACAACACCGGGGAGCTGTTTTTT; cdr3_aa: CASSYSSRADRSYNTGELFF
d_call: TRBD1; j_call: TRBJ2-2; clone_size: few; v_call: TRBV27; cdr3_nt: TGTGCCAGCAGTACGCCCGGGACAGGGTCGAACACCGGGGAGCTGTTTTTT; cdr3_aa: CASSTPGTGSNTGELFF
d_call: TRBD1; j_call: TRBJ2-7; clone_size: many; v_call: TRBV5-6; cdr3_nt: TGTGCCAGCAGCCTCCCCCGGGACAGCCCCTACGAGCAGTACTTC; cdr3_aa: CASSLPRDSPYEQYF
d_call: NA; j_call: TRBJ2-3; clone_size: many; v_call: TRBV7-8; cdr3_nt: TGTGCCAGCAGCCCACCCGATAGGGGGTGGGGCACAGATACGCAGTATTTT; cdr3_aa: CASSPPDRGWGTDTQYF
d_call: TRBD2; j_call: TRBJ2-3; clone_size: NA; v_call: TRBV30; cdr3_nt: TGTGCCTGGAGCGGACTAGCGGGAGGGAGAGATACGCAGTATTTT; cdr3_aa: CAWSGLAGGRDTQYF
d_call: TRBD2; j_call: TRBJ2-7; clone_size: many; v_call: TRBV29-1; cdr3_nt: TGCAGCGTTGCTTATCTCGCGGGAGTCGACGAGCAGTACTTC; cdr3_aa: CSVAYLAGVDEQYF
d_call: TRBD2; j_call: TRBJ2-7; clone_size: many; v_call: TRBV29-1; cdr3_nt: TGCAGCGTGCCGGGACTAGCGGGGAATAAGTACTTC; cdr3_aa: CSVPGLAGNKYF
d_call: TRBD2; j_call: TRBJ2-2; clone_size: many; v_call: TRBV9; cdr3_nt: TGTGCCAGCAGCGCACGCCTACTAGCGGGTTGGACCGGGGAGCTGTTTTTT; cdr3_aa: CASSARLLAGWTGELFF
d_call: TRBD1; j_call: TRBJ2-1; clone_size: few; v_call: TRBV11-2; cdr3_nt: TGTGCCAGCAGCTTTGGTATTTGGGGGACAGGGGGCCTCAATGAGCAGTTCTTC; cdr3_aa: CASSFGIWGTGGLNEQFF
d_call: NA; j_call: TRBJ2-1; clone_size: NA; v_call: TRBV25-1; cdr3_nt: TGTGCCAGCAGTGCCGGGACTCCGGAGCAGTTCTTC; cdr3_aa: CASSAGTPEQFF
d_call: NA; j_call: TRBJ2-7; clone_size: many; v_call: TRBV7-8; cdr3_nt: TGTGCCAGCAGCCAACGAGGGGACGAGCAGTACTTC; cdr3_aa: CASSQRGDEQYF
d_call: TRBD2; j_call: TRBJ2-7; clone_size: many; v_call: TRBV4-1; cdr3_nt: TGCGCCAGCAGCCCTCTCGGGGGAGGGCCGATCTACGAGCAGTACTTC; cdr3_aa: CASSPLGGGPIYEQYF
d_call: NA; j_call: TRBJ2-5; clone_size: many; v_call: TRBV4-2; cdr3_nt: TGTGCCAGCAGCCAAATTATCCTAGAAGAGACCCAGTACTTC; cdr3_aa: CASSQIILEETQYF
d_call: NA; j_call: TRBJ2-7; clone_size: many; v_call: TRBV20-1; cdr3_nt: TGCAGTGCTAGAGAGTCCGGGACTCACTACGAGCAGTACTTC; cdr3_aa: CSARESGTHYEQYF
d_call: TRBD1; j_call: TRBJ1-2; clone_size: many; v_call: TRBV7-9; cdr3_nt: TGTGCCAGCAGCTTAGGGGACAGGGGGCTTGGCTACACCTTC; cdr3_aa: CASSLGDRGLGYTF
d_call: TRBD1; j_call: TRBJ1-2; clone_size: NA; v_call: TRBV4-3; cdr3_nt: TGCGCCAGCAGCCCCAATGTCTGGACAGGGAATGGCTACACCTTC; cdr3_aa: CASSPNVWTGNGYTF